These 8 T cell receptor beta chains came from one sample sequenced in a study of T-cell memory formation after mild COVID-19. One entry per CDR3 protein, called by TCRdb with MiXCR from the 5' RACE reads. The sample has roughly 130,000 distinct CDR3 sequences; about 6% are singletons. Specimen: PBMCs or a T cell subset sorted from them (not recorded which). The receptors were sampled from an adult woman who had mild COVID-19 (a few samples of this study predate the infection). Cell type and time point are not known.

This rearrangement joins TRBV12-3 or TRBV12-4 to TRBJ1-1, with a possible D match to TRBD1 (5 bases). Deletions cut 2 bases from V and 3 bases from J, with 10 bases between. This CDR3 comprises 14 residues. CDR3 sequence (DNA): TGTGCCAGCAGTTTAAGGGGTGGGGACACTGAAGCTTTCTTT. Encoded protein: CASSLRGGDTEAFF.

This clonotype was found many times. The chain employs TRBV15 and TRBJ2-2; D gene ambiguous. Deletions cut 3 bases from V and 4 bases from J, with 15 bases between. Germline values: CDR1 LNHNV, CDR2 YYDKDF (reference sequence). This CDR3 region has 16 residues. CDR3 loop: CATSSVNPYPTGELFF. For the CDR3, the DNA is TGTGCCACCAGCAGCGTCAATCCCTACCCCACCGGGGAGCTGTTTTTT.

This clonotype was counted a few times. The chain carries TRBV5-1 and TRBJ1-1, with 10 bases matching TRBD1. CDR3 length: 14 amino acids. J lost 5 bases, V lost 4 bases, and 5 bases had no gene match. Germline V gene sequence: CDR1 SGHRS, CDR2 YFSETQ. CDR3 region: CASSRDRGKTEAFF. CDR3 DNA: TGCGCCAGCAGCCGGGACAGGGGAAAAACTGAAGCTTTCTTT.

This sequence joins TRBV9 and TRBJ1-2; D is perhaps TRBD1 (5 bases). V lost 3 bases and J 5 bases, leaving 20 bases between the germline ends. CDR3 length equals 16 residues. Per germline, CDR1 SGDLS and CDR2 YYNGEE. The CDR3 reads CASSASSVGPSYGYTF. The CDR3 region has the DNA TGTGCCAGCAGCGCATCCTCAGTGGGACCGAGTTATGGCTACACCTTC. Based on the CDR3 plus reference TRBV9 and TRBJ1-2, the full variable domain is DSGVTQTPKHLITATGQRVTLRCSPRSGDLSVYWYQQSLDQGLQFLIQYYNGEERAKGNILERFSAQQFPDLHSELNLSSLELGDSALYFCASSASSVGPSYGYTFGSGTRLTVV.

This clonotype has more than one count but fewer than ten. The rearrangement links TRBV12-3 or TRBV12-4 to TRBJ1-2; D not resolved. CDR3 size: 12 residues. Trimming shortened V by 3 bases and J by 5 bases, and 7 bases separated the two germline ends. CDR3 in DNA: TGTGCCAGCAGTTTCGACCGTTATGGCTACACCTTC. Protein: CASSFDRYGYTF.

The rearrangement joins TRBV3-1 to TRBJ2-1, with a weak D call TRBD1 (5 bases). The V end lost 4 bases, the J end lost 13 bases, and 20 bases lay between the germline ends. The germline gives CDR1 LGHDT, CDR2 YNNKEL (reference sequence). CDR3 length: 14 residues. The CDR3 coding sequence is TGTGCCAGCAGCCGGGGCAGGCAGGACCCTCGACAGTTCTTC. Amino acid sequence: CASSRGRQDPRQFF.

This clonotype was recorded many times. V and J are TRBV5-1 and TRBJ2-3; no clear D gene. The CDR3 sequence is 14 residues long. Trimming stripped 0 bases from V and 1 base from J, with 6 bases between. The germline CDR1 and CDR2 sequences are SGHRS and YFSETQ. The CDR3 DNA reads TGCGCCAGCAGCTTGGAGTGGGGCACAGATACGCAGTATTTT. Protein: CASSLEWGTDTQYF.

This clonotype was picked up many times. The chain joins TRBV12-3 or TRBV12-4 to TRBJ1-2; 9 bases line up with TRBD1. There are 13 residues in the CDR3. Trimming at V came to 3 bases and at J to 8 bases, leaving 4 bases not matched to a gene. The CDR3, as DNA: TGTGCCAGCAGTTTTAGGACAGGGGTAGGCTACACCTTC. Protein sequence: CASSFRTGVGYTF.